The 14 T cell receptor beta chains listed next were all sequenced from one sample in a study of CD4+ T cells in melanoma. The protocol was immunoSEQ multiplex PCR, while the TCRdb copy is restricted to in-frame clones and leaves out a portion. The table lists 45,000 or so clones, roughly nine tenths of them singletons. Input material: peripheral blood. The receptor source for this set is a human donor with melanoma.

The V call is TRBV28, the J call TRBJ1-3, with 8 bases matching TRBD1. In germline, CDR1 is MDHEN, CDR2 SYDVKM. The CDR3 contains 18 residues. The V and J ends lost 2 bases and 1 base, in that order; junction bases with no gene match: 10. DNA for the CDR3: TGTGCCAGCAGTTTAGGGCCCTCAGGGGGCAGATCTGGAAACACCATATATTTT. This translates into CASSLGPSGGRSGNTIYF. Looking up the rest from reference TRBV28 and TRBJ1-3 gives the full variable domain: DVKVTQSSRYLVKRTGEKVFLECVQDMDHENMFWYRQDPGLGLRLIYFSYDVKMKEKGDIPEGYSVSREKKERFSLILESASTNQTSMYLCASSLGPSGGRSGNTIYFGEGSWLTVV.

This clone was seen a single time. This chain joins TRBV14 and TRBJ1-1, with D hard to call. Germline assignment: CDR1 SGHDN and CDR2 FVKESK. The CDR3 is 14 residues long. Trimming cost V 0 bases and J 7 bases, with 12 bases left between them. CDR3 region: CASSQDPRPVEAFF. CDR3 sequence (DNA): TGTGCCAGCAGCCAAGATCCCCGGCCAGTTGAAGCTTTCTTT.

The chain carries TRBV19 and TRBJ2-3, with TRBD2 matching 11 bases. Trimming took 5 bases from V and 6 from J; bases not matched to a gene: 7. There are 15 residues in the CDR3. Looked up from germline, CDR1 is LNHDA and CDR2 is SQIVND (reference sequence). The CDR3 bases are TGTGCCAGTAGTGCAAATAGCGGGGGGGACGATACGCAGTATTTT. Protein: CASSANSGGDDTQYF. Looking up the rest from reference TRBV19 and TRBJ2-3 gives the full variable domain: DGGITQSPKYLFRKEGQNVTLSCEQNLNHDAMYWYRQDPGQGLRLIYYSQIVNDFQKGDIAEGYSVSREKKESFPLTVTSAQKNPTAFYLCASSANSGGDDTQYFGPGTRLTVL.

Written as DNA, the CDR3 is TGTGCCTCGACAGGGCCCGGGGTTAATTCACCCCTCCACTTT. Protein: CASTGPGVNSPLHF. V and J are TRBV30 and TRBJ1-6; 7 nucleotides match TRBD1. The trim removed 7 bases at V and 6 bases at J, leaving 9 bases unmatched. CDR1 is GTSNPN, CDR2 SVGIG, per germline (reference sequence). This CDR3 has 14 residues.

J is TRBJ2-5 and V is TRBV6-5; TRBD1 matches 10 bases. This CDR3 comprises 14 residues. With 5 bases clipped from V and 1 base from J, the junction kept 1 base outside the gene matches. Germline V gene sequence: CDR1 MNHEY, CDR2 SVGAGI. The CDR3 nucleotides are TGTGCCAGCAGTCGGGACAGGGGCCAAGAGACCCAGTACTTC. The encoded protein is CASSRDRGQETQYF.

The J gene is TRBJ2-2, the V gene TRBV4-2, with a possible D match to TRBD2 (5 bases). Trimming took 0 bases from V and 8 from J, leaving 19 bases between them. Germline V gene lookup returns CDR1 LGHNA and CDR2 YNFKEQ. The CDR3 has 17 amino acids. CDR3 DNA sequence: TGTGCCAGCAGCCAAGAGGAGGTTCTGGCGGGTGCGGGGGAGCTGTTTTTT. It translates to CASSQEEVLAGAGELFF.

The rearrangement links TRBV28 to TRBJ1-2, with 9 bases lining up with TRBD1. Losses at the gene ends were 9 bases for V and 5 bases for J; bases not matched to a gene: 10. There are 14 residues in the CDR3. Germline assignment: CDR1 MDHEN and CDR2 SYDVKM. The CDR3 coding sequence is TGTGCCAGTTTTAGAACAGGGGGCCTGTATGGCTACACCTTC. Encoded protein: CASFRTGGLYGYTF.

This clone occurred once. The rearrangement links TRBV6-6 to TRBJ1-1, with D possibly matching TRBD1 (5 bases). Germline V CDR1 and CDR2: MNHNY, SVGAGI (reference sequence). The V gene lost 11 bases and the J gene lost 6 bases, with 13 bases spanning the gap. CDR3 size: 11 residues. CDR3 protein: CAAKVGPEAFF. The CDR3 nucleotides read TGTGCCGCGAAGGTGGGGCCTGAAGCTTTCTTT.

This chain uses TRBV27 with TRBJ1-1; 9 nucleotides align to TRBD1. Germline values: CDR1 MNHEY, CDR2 SMNVEV (reference sequence). The CDR3 contains 14 residues. J lost 10 bases, V lost 3 bases, and 9 bases had no gene match. CDR3 nucleotide sequence: TGTGCCAGCAGTTTCATTCGGACAGGGGAGGTAGCTTTCTTT. The encoded protein is CASSFIRTGEVAFF.

V is TRBV7-2 and J is TRBJ2-3; D remains ambiguous. V was pared by 2 bases and J by 10 bases, with 7 bases between. Looked up from germline, CDR1 is SGHTA and CDR2 is FQGNSA. The CDR3 spans 11 residues. The CDR3 nucleotides read TGTGCCAGCAGCTTATTCAGCGCGCAGTATTTT. As protein: CASSLFSAQYF.

The chain employs TRBV28 and TRBJ1-5; D gene ambiguous. V gave up 5 bases and J gave up 5 bases, with 16 bases separating them. Per germline, CDR1 MDHEN and CDR2 SYDVKM. This CDR3 region has 15 residues. The CDR3 DNA reads as TGTGCCAGCAGTATCCGGGATGCGGATGATCAGCCCCAGCATTTT. Residues: CASSIRDADDQPQHF.

V is TRBV2 and J is TRBJ2-1; 9 bases line up with TRBD1. This CDR3 has 14 amino acids. The ends lost 7 bases at V and 8 bases at J; junction bases unmatched: 9. Germline V gene lookup returns CDR1 SNHLY and CDR2 FYNNEI. This CDR3 reads CASKNDRGNDEQFF. In DNA, the CDR3 is TGTGCCAGCAAGAATGACAGGGGGAACGATGAGCAGTTCTTC.

The chain combines TRBV27 with TRBJ1-4; no definite D call. The CDR3 runs 16 residues. V was trimmed by 1 base and J by 2 bases, leaving 11 bases between them. Germline V gene lookup returns CDR1 MNHEY and CDR2 SMNVEV (reference sequence). The CDR3 bases are TGTGCCAGCAGTTTATACGCGGGCAGGACTAATGAAAAACTGTTTTTT. It translates to CASSLYAGRTNEKLFF.

The chain has TRBV7-9 and TRBJ2-7; 11 bases map to TRBD1. Germline V gene sequence: CDR1 SEHNR, CDR2 FQNEAQ (reference sequence). The J segment lost 6 bases and the V segment lost 5 bases, leaving 9 bases of the junction unmatched. This CDR3 has 15 amino acids. DNA for the CDR3: TGTGCCAGCAGCCGGACGGGGACAGGGGGAAGCGAGCAGTACTTC. This sequence encodes CASSRTGTGGSEQYF.